A selection of T cell receptor beta chains follows, all from one sample in a study of blood T cells in healthy people across ages. TCRdb fed the 5' RACE reads into MiXCR, producing one record per CDR3 protein. This sample yields 700,000 to 950,000 distinct CDR3 sequences, of which 43% are seen a single time; approximately 22% belongs to the top ten. The sequencing input was blood. The receptors were sampled from a woman between 55 and 75 years old in good health. The CDR3 runs from the conserved cysteine through the conserved F or W. A D gene is named only where the DNA matches it firmly. Size is stated for part of the rows, as once, few or many counts, or as a class when the clone is expanded.

d_call j_call clone_size v_call cdr3_aa cdr3_nt
. TRBJ2-7 few TRBV5-1 CASNGGGGPYEQYF TGCGCCAGCAATGGGGGCGGTGGACCTTACGAGCAGTACTTC
TRBD2 TRBJ2-7 . TRBV11-2 CASSLGLAGVYEQYF TGTGCCAGCAGCTTAGGACTAGCGGGAGTCTACGAGCAGTACTTC
. TRBJ2-1 . TRBV5-1 CASSLAVNNEQFF TGCGCCAGCAGCTTGGCGGTCAATAATGAGCAGTTCTTC
TRBD2 TRBJ2-5 . TRBV4-2 CASSQGTSGGSQETQYF TGTGCCAGCAGCCAGGGTACTAGCGGGGGGTCGCAGGAGACCCAGTACTTC
TRBD1 TRBJ2-6 few TRBV4-1 CASSQTGAPSGANVLTF TGCGCCAGCAGCCAAACAGGGGCCCCGTCTGGGGCCAACGTCCTGACTTTC
. TRBJ2-3 many TRBV12-3/TRBV12-4 CASSLGELDTQYF TGTGCCAGCAGTTTGGGCGAATTAGATACGCAGTATTTT
TRBD2 TRBJ2-1 . TRBV18 CASSLTSGNDNEQFF TGTGCCAGCTCACTTACTAGCGGGAACGACAATGAGCAGTTCTTC
TRBD1 TRBJ2-5 . TRBV30 CAWTTGGGETQYF TGTGCCTGGACGACAGGGGGAGGAGAGACCCAGTACTTC
. TRBJ2-3 . TRBV5-1 CASSKGTGPTDTQYF TGCGCCAGCAGCAAGGGGACGGGGCCCACAGATACGCAGTATTTT
TRBD1 TRBJ1-1 . TRBV7-3 CASSSGTGRGEAFF TGTGCCAGCAGCTCCGGGACAGGTCGGGGTGAAGCTTTCTTT
. TRBJ2-1 . TRBV5-1 CASSLKLTGDSYNKQFF TGCGCCAGCAGCTTAAAACTAACAGGGGACTCCTACAATAAGCAGTTCTTC
. TRBJ2-1 . TRBV7-2 CASLLGGYEQFF TGTGCCAGCCTGTTGGGGGGATATGAGCAGTTCTTC
TRBD2 TRBJ2-1 . TRBV25-1 CASSQAGVGMVFF TGTGCCAGCAGTCAAGCGGGAGTAGGAATGGTGTTCTTC
. TRBJ1-2 . TRBV24-1 CATSPGASGGYTF TGTGCCACCAGCCCTGGGGCGTCCGGGGGCTACACCTTC
. TRBJ1-4 . TRBV14 CASSPRGEKLFF TGTGCCAGCAGCCCAAGGGGGGAAAAACTGTTTTTT
. TRBJ1-2 . TRBV20-1 CSAAKSPPVDGYTF TGCAGTGCAGCCAAGTCCCCCCCCGTAGATGGCTACACCTTC
TRBD1 TRBJ2-7 few TRBV12-3/TRBV12-4 CASSSAPRTGAYEQYF TGTGCCAGCAGCTCCGCTCCCAGGACAGGGGCCTACGAGCAGTACTTC
TRBD2 TRBJ2-3 once TRBV20-1 CSASGGVRTDTQYF TGCAGTGCTAGTGGGGGGGTCAGGACAGATACGCAGTATTTT
. TRBJ2-7 once TRBV20-1 CSTRDAGQLTYEQYF TGCAGTACTAGAGACGCGGGACAGCTAACTTACGAGCAGTACTTC
TRBD1 TRBJ1-2 few TRBV11-2 CASSEGGDRGLGGYTF TGTGCCAGCAGCGAGGGAGGGGACAGGGGACTCGGTGGCTACACCTTC
TRBD2 TRBJ2-5 few TRBV3-1 CASSQFSGGLETQYF TGTGCCAGCAGCCAGTTTAGCGGGGGGTTAGAGACCCAGTACTTC
TRBD2 TRBJ2-1 . TRBV30 CAWRIWLAGGQHEQFF TGTGCCTGGAGAATATGGCTAGCGGGGGGGCAACATGAGCAGTTCTTC
. TRBJ2-1 few TRBV7-3 CASSLLATSYNEQFF TGTGCCAGCAGCTTACTAGCAACCTCCTACAATGAGCAGTTCTTC
. TRBJ2-1 few TRBV5-1 CASSLGTERHEQFF TGCGCCAGCAGCTTGGGGACAGAGAGGCATGAGCAGTTCTTC
. TRBJ1-6 . TRBV7-2 CASSFGPVGSFNSPLHF TGTGCCAGCAGCTTCGGACCGGTGGGCTCCTTTAATTCACCCCTCCACTTT
TRBD2 TRBJ2-5 . TRBV13 CASSWEGLAGNQETQYF TGTGCCAGCAGCTGGGAAGGACTAGCGGGTAATCAAGAGACCCAGTACTTC
TRBD2 TRBJ2-3 . TRBV15 CATSREGLAGSDTQYF TGTGCCACCAGCAGAGAGGGACTAGCGGGGTCCGATACGCAGTATTTT
. TRBJ1-2 few TRBV7-9 CASSSWGAPGYTF TGTGCCAGCAGCTCATGGGGGGCACCTGGCTACACCTTC
. TRBJ1-3 . TRBV20-1 CSAETSFSGNTIYF TGCAGTGCGGAAACATCCTTCTCTGGAAACACCATATATTTT
. TRBJ2-3 . TRBV29-1 CSVAVDVNQPQYF TGCAGCGTCGCCGTTGATGTCAATCAGCCCCAGTATTTT
TRBD1 TRBJ2-7 many TRBV10-3 CATGTASSYEQYF TGTGCCACGGGGACAGCGAGCTCCTACGAGCAGTACTTC
. TRBJ1-1 . TRBV11-2 CASSLEAGNTEAFF TGTGCCAGCAGCTTAGAGGCCGGCAACACTGAAGCTTTCTTT
. TRBJ2-7 . TRBV3-1 CASSHGVSEQYF TGTGCCAGCAGCCACGGGGTTAGCGAGCAGTACTTC
TRBD2 TRBJ2-5 . TRBV3-1 CAGSLAGGGTLYQETQYF TGTGCCGGCAGCCTCGCTGGCGGGGGAACCTTGTACCAAGAGACCCAGTACTTC
TRBD1 TRBJ2-1 . TRBV18 CASSPTGRGLNEQFF TGTGCCAGCTCACCGACAGGGAGAGGACTCAATGAGCAGTTCTTC
. TRBJ2-7 few TRBV3-1 CASSPIKTGTYEQYF TGTGCCAGCAGCCCCATTAAAACAGGGACCTACGAGCAGTACTTC
TRBD2 TRBJ2-1 . TRBV24-1 CATAGRAYNEQFF TGTGCCACCGCCGGGAGGGCCTACAATGAGCAGTTCTTC
. TRBJ2-1 . TRBV6-6 CASSYSLERGLNEQFF TGTGCCAGCAGTTACTCGCTGGAACGGGGGCTCAATGAGCAGTTCTTC
. TRBJ2-7 . TRBV7-9 CASSLNENPYEQYF TGTGCCAGCAGCTTAAACGAGAATCCCTACGAGCAGTACTTC
TRBD1 TRBJ2-1 few TRBV2 CASGTGSSYNEQFF TGTGCCAGCGGGACAGGGAGCTCCTACAATGAGCAGTTCTTC
. TRBJ2-2 few TRBV5-1 CASSWGATGELFF TGCGCCAGCAGCTGGGGCGCCACCGGGGAGCTGTTTTTT
. TRBJ1-5 . TRBV18 CASSWAELNQPQHF TGTGCCAGCTCATGGGCGGAACTCAATCAGCCCCAGCATTTT
TRBD2 TRBJ2-1 . TRBV7-9 CASSNPSGSSYNEQFF TGTGCCAGCAGCAATCCTAGCGGGAGCTCCTACAATGAGCAGTTCTTC
. TRBJ2-5 . TRBV3-1 CASSQIGQETQYF TGTGCCAGCAGCCAGATTGGCCAAGAGACCCAGTACTTC
TRBD2 TRBJ2-5 . TRBV29-1 CSVTGLAGGPRETQYF TGCAGCGTTACTGGACTAGCGGGAGGGCCACGGGAGACCCAGTACTTC
TRBD2 TRBJ2-5 . TRBV9 CASSLGGGPNEQYF TGTGCCAGCAGCTTAGGCGGGGGGCCCAATGAGCAGTACTTC
TRBD1 TRBJ1-2 few TRBV18 CASSSGQAPSRGYTF TGTGCCAGCTCATCTGGACAGGCGCCCTCTCGGGGCTACACCTTC
. TRBJ1-3 . TRBV25-1 CASSEQDSRNTIYF TGTGCCAGCAGTGAACAGGACAGCAGAAACACCATATATTTT
TRBD1 TRBJ2-7 . TRBV2 CASSLDRAYNEQYF TGTGCCAGCAGTCTCGACAGGGCTTATAACGAGCAGTACTTC
. TRBJ2-1 few TRBV7-2 CASSLLRLVELSSYNEQFF TGTGCCAGCAGCTTGCTCAGACTAGTCGAATTGAGCTCCTACAATGAGCAGTTCTTC
TRBD1 TRBJ2-7 . TRBV29-1 CSVELISDRGLIAGAREQYF TGCAGCGTTGAGCTAATTTCGGACAGGGGGCTAATAGCGGGAGCCCGCGAGCAGTACTTC
. TRBJ2-5 . TRBV2 CASRPCPETQYF TGTGCCAGCAGGCCTTGCCCGGAGACCCAGTACTTC
TRBD2 TRBJ2-7 few TRBV6-5 CASAFGPGLAAYEQYF TGTGCCAGCGCCTTTGGCCCGGGACTAGCGGCCTACGAGCAGTACTTC
. TRBJ2-3 few TRBV20-1 CSFVRADTQYF TGCAGCTTTGTAAGGGCAGATACGCAGTATTTT
. TRBJ1-6 . TRBV6-5 CASSYSTRSPLHF TGTGCCAGCAGTTACTCGACCCGGTCACCCCTCCACTTT
TRBD2 TRBJ2-1 once TRBV18 CASYPTSGIYNEQFF TGTGCCAGCTATCCCACTAGCGGGATATACAATGAGCAGTTCTTC